One and the same sample provided the 5 T cell receptor beta chains below, sequenced in a study of monozygotic twins with inflammatory bowel disease. TCRdb derives one entry per CDR3 protein from the 5' RACE reads, leaving out DNA. The table lists 420,000 or so distinct CDR3 sequences. The sample was blood. These receptors all come from a human donor with ulcerative colitis or Crohn's disease, or a healthy co-twin of an affected twin (not recorded which).

The V gene is TRBV4-1, the J gene TRBJ2-2; TCRdb's D call of TRBD2 is untestable without DNA. Germline V gene lookup returns CDR1 MGHRA and CDR2 YSYEKL. CDR3 size: 13 residues. CDR3 protein: CASNGPRTGELFF.

V usage is TRBV7-2 and J usage is TRBJ2-7; TCRdb proposes TRBD2, but this gene call is untestable without DNA. Germline loops: CDR1 SGHTA, CDR2 FQGNSA. The CDR3 consists of 14 residues. This chain's CDR3 is CASSLGGEPYEQYF. The variable domain in full, with the rest retrieved from reference TRBV7-2 and TRBJ2-7, is GAGVSQSPSNKVTEKGKDVELRCDPISGHTALYWYRQSLGQGLEFLIYFQGNSAPDKSGLPSDRFSAERTGGSVSTLTIQRTQQEDSAVYLCASSLGGEPYEQYFGPGTRLTVT.

J is TRBJ2-1 and V is TRBV3-1; TCRdb reports TRBD2, a call that lacks DNA to check it against. This CDR3 has 16 residues. From germline, CDR1 is LGHDT and CDR2 YNNKEL (reference sequence). CDR3 loop: CASSRTGTSAYNEQFF.

V usage is TRBV29-1 and J usage is TRBJ1-5. This CDR3 has 13 amino acids. Germline V gives CDR1 SQVTM, CDR2 ANQGSEA. The CDR3 loop is CSVSAGINQPQHF.

The rearrangement joins TRBV20-1 to TRBJ2-3; TCRdb selects TRBD2, and the lack of DNA leaves this call unchecked. Looked up from germline, CDR1 is DFQATT and CDR2 is SNEGSKA (reference sequence). The CDR3 has 15 residues. CDR3 residues: CSARGTSRFTDTQYF.